The following is a T cell receptor beta chain sequence with its context. No antigen is known for it. Treatment for all HIV-infected participants took place in the United States. The assay used was immunoSEQ (version v3.0), run at survey level. Generated by immunoSEQ multiplex PCR, the TCRdb table keeps only in-frame clones and is missing some. The table lists about 35,000 clones, 70% to 90% of them singletons, with roughly a tenth in the top ten. The record originates from a study of long-term antiretroviral therapy in people with HIV. Study results and caveats: Despite increasing after ART, diversity remained lower than that of transplant donor controls. Clonal populations expanded prior to ART predominated within the repertoire at all time points. The study found narrower CDR3 length ranges in HIV repertoires than in controls.

The V gene's germline CDR1 is MNHEY and CDR2 SMNVEV (reference sequence). The CDR3 length is 12 residues. V dropped 4 bases and J dropped 2 bases, with 6 bases sitting between them. The J gene is TRBJ2-7, the V gene TRBV27; D not resolved. The TCR sequence derives from a young man with HIV. Sample: unsorted PBMCs, taken 2.2 years after starting antiretroviral therapy. CDR3 DNA sequence: TGTGCCAGCAGTTCAGGAACCTACGAGCAGTACTTC. Its protein is CASSSGTYEQYF.